These 9 T cell receptor beta chains share one sample of origin, sequenced in a study of OX40 agonist ivuxolimab in advanced cancers. Clones were read by immunoSEQ multiplex PCR, and TCRdb kept only the in-frame ones, dropping some. The sample records 70,000 or so clones, 70% to 90% being singletons. Sequencing was performed on CD4+ or CD8+ T cells sorted from blood, taken in a trial of the OX40 agonist ivuxolimab. Receptors were obtained from an adult with an advanced solid tumor such as melanoma, head and neck, liver or kidney cancer.

The V call is TRBV11-2, the J call TRBJ2-5, with D possibly matching TRBD1 (6 bases). The assigned J gene may be wrong: the sequence end matches TRBJ2-7 better. CDR1 SGHAT and CDR2 FQNNGV come from the germline V gene. The CDR3 extends over 15 amino acids. The CDR3 nucleotides read TGTGCCAGCAGCCCCGGCAGGGGACCAACCTACGAGCAGTACTTC. Translation gives CASSPGRGPTYEQYF.

The chain is built from TRBV7-9 and TRBJ2-5; a weak D match, TRBD2 (5 bases). The length of the CDR3 is 12 residues. Trimming shortened V by 5 bases and J by 14 bases, and 18 bases separated the two germline ends. Germline assignment: CDR1 SEHNR and CDR2 FQNEAQ (reference sequence). The chain's CDR3 is CASSRERAGGYF. The CDR3, as DNA: TGTGCCAGCAGCAGAGAACGGGCAGGAGGTTACTTC. The full variable domain, rest sourced from reference TRBV7-9 and TRBJ2-5, is DTGVSQNPRHKITKRGQNVTFRCDPISEHNRLYWYRQTLGQGPEFLTYFQNEAQLEKSRLLSDRFSAERPKGSFSTLEIQRTEQGDSAMYLCASSRERAGGYFGPGTRLLVL.

This chain joins TRBV27 and TRBJ1-1; no clear D. The CDR3 is 12 residues long. Germline V gives CDR1 MNHEY, CDR2 SMNVEV (reference sequence). The germline V and J ends were trimmed by 6 bases and 1 base, with 6 bases remaining between them. As DNA, the CDR3 is TGTGCCAGCAGCACCACGAACACTGAAGCTTTCTTT. Residues: CASSTTNTEAFF.

This clone was observed a handful of times. The chain is built from TRBV4-3 and TRBJ2-1, with 13 bases aligning to TRBD2. Germline V gene sequence: CDR1 LGHNA, CDR2 YSLEER. The CDR3 contains 15 residues. V was clipped by 4 bases and J by 6 bases; unmatched bases: 3. In DNA, the CDR3 is TGCGCCAGCAGCCCAACTAGCGGGAGGGCCAATGAGCAGTTCTTC. Amino acids: CASSPTSGRANEQFF.

J is TRBJ1-5 and V is TRBV19; TRBD1 matches 7 bases. V was clipped by 3 bases and J by 1 base; unmatched bases: 9. The germline gives CDR1 LNHDA, CDR2 SQIVND (reference sequence). The CDR3 is 17 residues long. The DNA of the CDR3 is TGTGCCAGTAGTATGGGGCAGGGCAGGGGGAGCAATCAGCCCCAGCATTTT. The encoded protein is CASSMGQGRGSNQPQHF.

This chain links TRBV6-5 with TRBJ1-1, with TRBD1 identical over 7 bases. Germline lookup yields CDR1 MNHEY and CDR2 SVGAGI. The CDR3 length is 16 residues. The junction had 8 bases not matched to a gene; V was cut back by 4 bases and J by 0 bases. The CDR3: CASSFNRGRMNTEAFF. The DNA of the CDR3 is TGTGCCAGCAGTTTCAACAGGGGCCGGATGAACACTGAAGCTTTCTTT.

V and J are TRBV5-6 and TRBJ1-2; D remains ambiguous. The ends were cut back, 2 bases at V and 0 bases at J, with 5 bases in the middle. The CDR3 totals 13 residues. Germline CDR1 is SGHDT and CDR2 is YYEEEE. The DNA for the CDR3 is TGTGCCAGCAGCTTTGGGGCTAACTATGGCTACACCTTC. This gives the protein CASSFGANYGYTF. The full variable domain, rest sourced from reference TRBV5-6 and TRBJ1-2, is DAGVTQSPTHLIKTRGQQVTLRCSPKSGHDTVSWYQQALGQGPQFIFQYYEEEERQRGNFPDRFSGHQFPNYSSELNVNALLLGDSALYLCASSFGANYGYTFGSGTRLTVV.

V and J are TRBV5-4 and TRBJ2-1, with 10 bases lining up with TRBD2. The CDR3 is 13 residues long. Germline CDR1 SGHNT, CDR2 YYREEE (reference sequence). The V gene end was trimmed by 7 bases and the J gene end by 4 bases; junction bases not matched to a gene: 2. The CDR3 region has the DNA TGTGCCAGCGGACTAGCGGATTACAATGAGCAGTTCTTC. It codes for CASGLADYNEQFF. The full variable domain, in which reference TRBV5-4 and TRBJ2-1 provide the parts outside the CDR3, is ETGVTQSPTHLIKTRGQQVTLRCSSQSGHNTVSWYQQALGQGPQFIFQYYREEENGRGNFPPRFSGLQFPNYSSELNVNALELDDSALYLCASGLADYNEQFFGPGTRLTVL.

This chain uses TRBV7-9 with TRBJ1-6; D is undetermined. V gave up 5 bases and J gave up 7 bases, with 15 bases separating them. The CDR3 extends over 15 amino acids. CDR1 is SEHNR, CDR2 FQNEAQ, per germline (reference sequence). As DNA, the CDR3 is TGTGCCAGCAGCCACACTACAGCACCAAATTCACCCCTCCACTTT. It encodes CASSHTTAPNSPLHF.